This is a list of T cell receptor beta chains from one sample in a study of CD8 T cells in ankylosing spondylitis. One entry per CDR3 protein results from TCRdb running MiXCR on the 5' RACE reads. This sample has more than 100,000 distinct CDR3 sequences, with 15% to 20% found just once. The source material was blood, either unsorted or a sorted T cell fraction (not recorded which). These receptors originate from a male donor with ankylosing spondylitis. Each CDR3 is given with its conserved first and last residue. Each record gives: V gene, J gene, clone size, D gene, CDR3 DNA, CDR3 protein. The D gene is left open where the match is weak. For some rows the clone size is stated as once, few or many, or as a class when expanded; others skip it.

>TRBV24-1|TRBJ1-1|-|-
TGTGCCACCAGTCGATTAAATGGTGAAGCTTTCTTT
CATSRLNGEAFF
>TRBV2|TRBJ2-7|many|-
TGTGCCAGCAGTGGATACGAGCAGTACTTC
CASSGYEQYF
>TRBV4-1|TRBJ2-7|-|TRBD2
TGCGCCAGCAGCTTGCTAGCGGGAGGAGCCTACGAGCAGTACTTC
CASSLLAGGAYEQYF
>TRBV7-9|TRBJ1-5|-|-
TGTGCCAGCAGCTTAAGGGGAGGTGCCAATCAGCCCCAGCATTTT
CASSLRGGANQPQHF
>TRBV9|TRBJ2-7|many|-
TGTGCCAGCAGCCCGGAGGGAAGGATCTACGAGCAGTACTTC
CASSPEGRIYEQYF
>TRBV4-1|TRBJ2-3|many|-
TGCGCCAGCAGCCTCGGTACTAGGCTCACAGATACGCAGTATTTT
CASSLGTRLTDTQYF
>TRBV20-1|TRBJ2-7|-|TRBD1
TGCAGTGCTATAGACCGGAACAGGGGTTACGAGCAGTACTTC
CSAIDRNRGYEQYF
>TRBV19|TRBJ2-7|-|TRBD1
TGTGCCAGTAGTCCCGGGACAGGGGTAGATTACGAGCAGTACTTC
CASSPGTGVDYEQYF
>TRBV27|TRBJ2-2|-|TRBD2
TGTGCCAGCACTAGCGGGAGCGGCACCGGGGAGCTGTTTTTT
CASTSGSGTGELFF
>TRBV7-2|TRBJ1-2|-|TRBD1
TGTGCCAGCAGCCCCGGACAGGGTTTTAGCTATGGCTACACCTTC
CASSPGQGFSYGYTF
>TRBV15|TRBJ1-2|-|-
TGTGCCACCAGCAGAGGGGGAGGACCTAACTATGGCTACACCTTC
CATSRGGGPNYGYTF
>TRBV9|TRBJ1-1|once|-
TGTGCCAGCAACGACGACGTGAACACTGAAGCTTTCTTT
CASNDDVNTEAFF
>TRBV9|TRBJ2-1|few|-
TGTGCCAGCAGCGACGGACCCAACAAGCAGTTCTTC
CASSDGPNKQFF
>TRBV9|TRBJ2-7|-|-
TGTGCCAGCAGCGTAGCCCCCTACGAGCAGTACTTC
CASSVAPYEQYF
>TRBV20-1|TRBJ2-5|many|-
TGCAGTGCTAACCCCGACTCCCAAGAGACCCAGTACTTC
CSANPDSQETQYF
>TRBV25-1|TRBJ1-6|many|TRBD1
TGTGCCAGCAGTGGACGACAGGGGTTCCATTCACCCCTCCACTTT
CASSGRQGFHSPLHF
>TRBV27|TRBJ2-2|few|TRBD1
TGTGCCAGCAGTTACGACAGGGGGTCAGGCACCGGGGAGCTGTTTTTT
CASSYDRGSGTGELFF
>TRBV28|TRBJ2-5|few|TRBD1
TGTGCCAGCAGTGCATGGGACAGGGGCGTGGAGACCCAGTACTTC
CASSAWDRGVETQYF
>TRBV4-1|TRBJ2-1|once|TRBD2
TGCGCCAGCAGCCAAGAGCCCCTAGCGGGAAGTGAGCAGTTCTTC
CASSQEPLAGSEQFF
>TRBV4-1|TRBJ2-7|many|-
TGCGCCAGCAGCCAAGATCATCAGGGATCCTACGAGCAGTACTTC
CASSQDHQGSYEQYF
>TRBV27|TRBJ2-7|-|TRBD1
TGTGCCAGCAGCCCACAGGGGGTGGGCTACGAGCAGTACTTC
CASSPQGVGYEQYF
>TRBV18|TRBJ2-5|-|-
TGTGCCAGCTCACCCGATGACACGTACGAAGAGACCCAGTACTTC
CASSPDDTYEETQYF
>TRBV11-2|TRBJ1-1|few|-
TGTGCCAGCAGCTTTTTTCGTTTGCTGGGGAACACTGAAGCTTTCTTT
CASSFFRLLGNTEAFF
>TRBV5-1|TRBJ2-1|-|TRBD1
TGCGCCAGCAGACAGGGACAGGGCAACAATGAGCAGTTCTTC
CASRQGQGNNEQFF
>TRBV7-9|TRBJ2-7|few|TRBD2
TGTGCCAGCAGCACTACTAGCGGGAGCCCCTACGAGCAGTACTTC
CASSTTSGSPYEQYF
>TRBV7-9|TRBJ2-5|few|-
TGTGCCAGCAGCTTGAGTGGACAGACCAAAGAGACCCAGTACTTC
CASSLSGQTKETQYF
>TRBV28|TRBJ2-7|few|-
TGTGCCAGCAGTTTAAGGACTACTTACTCCTACGAGCAGTACTTC
CASSLRTTYSYEQYF
>TRBV12-3/TRBV12-4|TRBJ2-1|-|-
TGTGCCAGCTCAGGCGCCCAGCTCAATGAGCAGTTCTTC
CASSGAQLNEQFF
>TRBV27|TRBJ2-1|-|-
TGTGCCAGCAGAAGCGGACCCTCCTACAATGAGCAGTTCTTC
CASRSGPSYNEQFF
>TRBV7-8|TRBJ1-6|-|-
TGTGCCAGCAGCTCCCCCTTAGGCTATAATTCACCCCTCCACTTT
CASSSPLGYNSPLHF
>TRBV27|TRBJ1-4|few|TRBD1
TGTGCCAGCAGTCCCACGGGCAGGGGGCACGAAAAACTGTTTTTT
CASSPTGRGHEKLFF
>TRBV15|TRBJ2-2|few|-
TGTGCCACCAGCAGGCCCTACACCACCGGGGAGCTGTTTTTT
CATSRPYTTGELFF
>TRBV12-3/TRBV12-4|TRBJ1-4|few|-
TGTGCCAGCAGTTTATACACACTGCGGACTAATGAAAAACTGTTTTTT
CASSLYTLRTNEKLFF
>TRBV24-1|TRBJ2-2|-|TRBD1
TGTGCCACCAGTGACCGGACAGGGGGAACCGGGGAGCTGTTTTTT
CATSDRTGGTGELFF
>TRBV27|TRBJ2-1|-|TRBD1
TGTGCCAGCAGTTTATCGGCCCCCGGGACAGGGGTCGAGCAGTTCTTC
CASSLSAPGTGVEQFF
>TRBV27|TRBJ2-3|-|TRBD2
TGTGCCAGCAGTTTACAAGCGGGAAGCACAGATACGCAGTATTTT
CASSLQAGSTDTQYF
>TRBV3-1|TRBJ2-4|few|TRBD2
TGTGCCAGCAGCCAAGAAAGAAGCGGGAGGGCCGACATTCAGTACTTC
CASSQERSGRADIQYF
>TRBV20-1|TRBJ2-1|few|-
TGCAGTGCTAGCGCTCCTACATACAATGAGCAGTTCTTC
CSASAPTYNEQFF
>TRBV2|TRBJ2-1|many|-
TGTGCCAGCAGTGAACTAGGGCGACCCGACAATGAGCAGTTCTTC
CASSELGRPDNEQFF
>TRBV7-2|TRBJ2-1|few|-
TGTGCCAGCAGCCAAACAAGCAATGAGCAGTTCTTC
CASSQTSNEQFF
>TRBV4-2|TRBJ1-3|many|-
TGTGCCAGCAGCCGCCGGTTGGGCAGCGGAAACACCATATATTTT
CASSRRLGSGNTIYF
>TRBV20-1|TRBJ2-7|many|TRBD2
TGCAGTGCTAGTATAACTAGCGGGAGTGTCGAGCAGTACTTC
CSASITSGSVEQYF
>TRBV5-1|TRBJ2-7|few|TRBD1
TGCGCCAGCAGCTTAGGGACAGGGCCCCGCTACGAGCAGTACTTC
CASSLGTGPRYEQYF
>TRBV5-6|TRBJ1-5|-|-
TGTGCCAGCAGCTTAGGACATCTATATAGCAATCAGCCCCAGCATTTT
CASSLGHLYSNQPQHF
>TRBV2|TRBJ2-1|few|TRBD2
TGTGCCAGCAGTGAAGGGCCGGGGACTAGCTATGAGCAGTTCTTC
CASSEGPGTSYEQFF
>TRBV6-5|TRBJ2-5|few|-
TGTGCCAGCAGTTACGTCAGGGACCAAGAGACCCAGTACTTC
CASSYVRDQETQYF
>TRBV29-1|TRBJ2-6|-|TRBD1
TGCAGCGTTGCATCGGGACAGGGGCTATCTGGGGCCAACGTCCTGACTTTC
CSVASGQGLSGANVLTF
>TRBV28|TRBJ2-2|many|TRBD1
TGTGCCAGCAGTTTTTCCCCGGGGACAGTGAACACCGGGGAGCTGTTTTTT
CASSFSPGTVNTGELFF
>TRBV14|TRBJ2-7|-|-
TGTGCCAGCAGCCAAGGGTTCGGCGACTCCTACGAGCAGTACTTC
CASSQGFGDSYEQYF
>TRBV6-2/TRBV6-3|TRBJ2-5|few|-
TGTGCCAGCAGCCTTGCAATGCCGGAGACCCAGTACTTC
CASSLAMPETQYF
>TRBV15|TRBJ2-7|-|TRBD2
TGTGCCACCAGCAGAGATCTAGCGGGAGCCTCCTACGAGCAGTACTTC
CATSRDLAGASYEQYF
>TRBV24-1|TRBJ2-1|few|-
TGTGCCACCAGTGATTCCCCGGGACTGGGGCAGTTCTTC
CATSDSPGLGQFF
>TRBV28|TRBJ2-3|few|TRBD2
TGTGCCACCACGTATATAGCGGGAAACACAGATACGCAGTATTTT
CATTYIAGNTDTQYF
>TRBV7-6|TRBJ2-1|-|-
TGTGCCAGCAGCTTCCTCCACAATGAGCAGTTCTTC
CASSFLHNEQFF
>TRBV21-1|TRBJ2-1|-|-
TGTGCCAGCAGCTCCAGACCTAGCGGGAGCTCCTACAATGAGCAGTTCTTC
CASSSRPSGSSYNEQFF
>TRBV20-1|TRBJ1-2|-|TRBD1
TGCAGTGCTGGACAGGATATCTATGGCTACACCTTC
CSAGQDIYGYTF
>TRBV27|TRBJ2-1|-|-
TGTGCCAGCAGTCTGGGGAGTACGGAGTTCTTC
CASSLGSTEFF
>TRBV5-6|TRBJ1-1|many|-
TGTGCCAGCAGCTCGGACACCAACACTGAAGCTTTCTTT
CASSSDTNTEAFF